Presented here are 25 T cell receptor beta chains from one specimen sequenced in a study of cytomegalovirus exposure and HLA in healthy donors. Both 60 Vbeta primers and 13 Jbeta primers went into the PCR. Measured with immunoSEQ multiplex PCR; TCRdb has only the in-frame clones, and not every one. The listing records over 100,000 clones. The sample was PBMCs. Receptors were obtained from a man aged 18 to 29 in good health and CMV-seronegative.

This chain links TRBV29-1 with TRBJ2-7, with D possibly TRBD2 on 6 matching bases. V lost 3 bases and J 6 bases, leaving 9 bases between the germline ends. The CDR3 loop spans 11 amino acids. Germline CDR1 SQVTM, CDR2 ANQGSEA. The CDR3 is CSVEEGAEQYF. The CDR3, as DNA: TGCAGCGTTGAGGAGGGAGCCGAGCAGTACTTC.

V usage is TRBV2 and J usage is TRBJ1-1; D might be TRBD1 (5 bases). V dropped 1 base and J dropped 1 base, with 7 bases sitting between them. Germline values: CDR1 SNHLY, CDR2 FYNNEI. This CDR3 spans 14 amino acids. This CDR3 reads CASSEVGGNTEAFF. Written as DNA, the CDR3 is TGTGCCAGCAGTGAAGTCGGGGGGAACACTGAAGCTTTCTTT. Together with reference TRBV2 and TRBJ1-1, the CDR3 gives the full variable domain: EPEVTQTPSHQVTQMGQEVILRCVPISNHLYFYWYRQILGQKVEFLVSFYNNEISEKSEIFDDQFSVERPDGSNFTLKIRSTKLEDSAMYFCASSEVGGNTEAFFGQGTRLTVV.

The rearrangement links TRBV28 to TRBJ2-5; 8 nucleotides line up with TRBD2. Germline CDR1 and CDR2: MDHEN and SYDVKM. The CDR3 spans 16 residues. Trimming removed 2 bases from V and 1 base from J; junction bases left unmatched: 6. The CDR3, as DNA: TGTGCCAGCAGTTTAGTGACTAGCGCTACCCAAGAGACCCAGTACTTC. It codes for CASSLVTSATQETQYF.

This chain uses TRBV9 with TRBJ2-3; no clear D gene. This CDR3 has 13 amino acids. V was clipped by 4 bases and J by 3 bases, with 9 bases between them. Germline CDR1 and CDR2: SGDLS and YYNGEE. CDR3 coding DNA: TGTGCCAGCAGCCACCTGAGGACAGATACGCAGTATTTT. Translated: CASSHLRTDTQYF. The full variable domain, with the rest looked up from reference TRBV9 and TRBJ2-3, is DSGVTQTPKHLITATGQRVTLRCSPRSGDLSVYWYQQSLDQGLQFLIQYYNGEERAKGNILERFSAQQFPDLHSELNLSSLELGDSALYFCASSHLRTDTQYFGPGTRLTVL.

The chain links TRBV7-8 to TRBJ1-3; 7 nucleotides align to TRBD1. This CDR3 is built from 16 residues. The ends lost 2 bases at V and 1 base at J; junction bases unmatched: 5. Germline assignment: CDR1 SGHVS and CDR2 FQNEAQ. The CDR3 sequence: CASSLPQTGSGNTIYF. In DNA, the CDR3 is TGTGCCAGCAGCTTACCCCAGACAGGGTCTGGAAACACCATATATTTT.

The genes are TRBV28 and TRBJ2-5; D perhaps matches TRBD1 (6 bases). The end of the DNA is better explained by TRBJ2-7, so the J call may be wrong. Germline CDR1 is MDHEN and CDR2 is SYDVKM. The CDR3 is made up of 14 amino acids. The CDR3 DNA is TGTGCCAGCAGTTTAAGGGACAACGCCTACGAGCAGTACTTC. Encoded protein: CASSLRDNAYEQYF.

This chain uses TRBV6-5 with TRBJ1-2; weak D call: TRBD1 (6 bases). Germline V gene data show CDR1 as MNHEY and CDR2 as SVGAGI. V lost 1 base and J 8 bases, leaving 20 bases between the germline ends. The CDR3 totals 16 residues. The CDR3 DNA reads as TGTGCCAGCAGTTACTACCTTTCGGGCAGGGGAGCCGGCTACACCTTC. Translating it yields CASSYYLSGRGAGYTF.

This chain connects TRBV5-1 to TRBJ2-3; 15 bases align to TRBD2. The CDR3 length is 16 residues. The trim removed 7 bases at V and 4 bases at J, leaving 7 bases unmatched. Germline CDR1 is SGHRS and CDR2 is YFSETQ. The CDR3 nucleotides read TGCGCCAGCCGGACTAGCGGGGGGGCTGGGGCAGATACGCAGTATTTT. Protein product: CASRTSGGAGADTQYF. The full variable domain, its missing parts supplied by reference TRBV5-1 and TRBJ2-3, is KAGVTQTPRYLIKTRGQQVTLSCSPISGHRSVSWYQQTPGQGLQFLFEYFSETQRNKGNFPGRFSGRQFSNSRSEMNVSTLELGDSALYLCASRTSGGAGADTQYFGPGTRLTVL.

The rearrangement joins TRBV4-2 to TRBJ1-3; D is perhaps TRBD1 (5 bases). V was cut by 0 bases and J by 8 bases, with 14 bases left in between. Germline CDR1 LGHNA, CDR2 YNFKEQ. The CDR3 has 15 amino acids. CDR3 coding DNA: TGTGCCAGCAGCCAAGAAGCGGGTCGGGGACACACCATATATTTT. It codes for CASSQEAGRGHTIYF.

CDR3 in DNA: TGTGCCAGCAGCTTCGGGGGTTTCTCAAGGGAGTCGCAGTTCTTC. It specifies CASSFGGFSRESQFF. The chain carries TRBV5-6 and TRBJ2-1; possible D gene TRBD2, 6 bases. V lost 2 bases and J lost 12, with 21 bases in between. The CDR3 is made up of 15 amino acids. CDR1 and CDR2 from the germline V gene are SGHDT and YYEEEE.

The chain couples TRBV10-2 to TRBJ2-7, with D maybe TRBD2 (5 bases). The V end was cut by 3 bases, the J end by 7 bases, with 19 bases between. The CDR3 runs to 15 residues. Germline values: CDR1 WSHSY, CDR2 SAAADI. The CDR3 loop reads CASSDAAEKLEEQYF. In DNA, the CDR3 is TGCGCCAGCAGTGATGCAGCGGAGAAGCTGGAAGAGCAGTACTTC.

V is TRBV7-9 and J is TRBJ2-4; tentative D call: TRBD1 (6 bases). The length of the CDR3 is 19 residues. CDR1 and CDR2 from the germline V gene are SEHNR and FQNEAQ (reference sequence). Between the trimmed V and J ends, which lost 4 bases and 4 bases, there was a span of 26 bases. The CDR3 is CASSSSKGVRLNLKNIQYF. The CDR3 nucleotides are TGTGCCAGCAGCTCCTCGAAGGGGGTCCGCTTAAACTTAAAAAACATTCAGTACTTC.

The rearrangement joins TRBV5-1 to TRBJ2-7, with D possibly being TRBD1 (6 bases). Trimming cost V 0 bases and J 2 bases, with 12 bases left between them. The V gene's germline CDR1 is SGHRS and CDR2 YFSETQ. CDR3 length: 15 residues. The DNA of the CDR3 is TGCGCCAGCAGCTTGGCAGCAGGGGCTACCTACGAGCAGTACTTC. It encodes CASSLAAGATYEQYF.

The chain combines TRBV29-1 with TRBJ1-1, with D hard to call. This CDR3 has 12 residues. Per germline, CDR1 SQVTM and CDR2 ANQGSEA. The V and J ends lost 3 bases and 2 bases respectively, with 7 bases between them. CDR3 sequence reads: CSVDQANTEAFF. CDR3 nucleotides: TGCAGCGTTGACCAGGCTAACACTGAAGCTTTCTTT.

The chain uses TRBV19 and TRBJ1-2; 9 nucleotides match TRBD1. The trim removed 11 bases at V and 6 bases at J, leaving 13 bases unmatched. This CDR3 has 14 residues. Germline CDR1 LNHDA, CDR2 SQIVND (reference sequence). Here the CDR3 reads CAALAGQGTDGYTF. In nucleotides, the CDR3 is TGTGCCGCGCTGGCGGGACAGGGTACGGATGGCTACACCTTC.

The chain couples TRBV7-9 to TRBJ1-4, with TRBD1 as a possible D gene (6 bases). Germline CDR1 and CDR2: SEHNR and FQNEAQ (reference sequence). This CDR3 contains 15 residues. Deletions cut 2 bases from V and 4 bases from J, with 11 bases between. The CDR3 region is CASSLMGAINEKLFF. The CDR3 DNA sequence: TGTGCCAGCAGCTTAATGGGGGCGATTAATGAAAAACTGTTTTTT.

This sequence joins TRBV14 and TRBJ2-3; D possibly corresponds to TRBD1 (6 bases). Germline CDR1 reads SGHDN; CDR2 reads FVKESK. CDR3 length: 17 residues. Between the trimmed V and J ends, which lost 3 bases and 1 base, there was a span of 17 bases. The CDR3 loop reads CASSQTPQGKGTDTQYF. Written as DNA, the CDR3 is TGTGCCAGCAGCCAGACCCCACAGGGCAAGGGCACAGATACGCAGTATTTT. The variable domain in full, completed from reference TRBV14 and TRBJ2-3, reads EAGVTQFPSHSVIEKGQTVTLRCDPISGHDNLYWYRRVMGKEIKFLLHFVKESKQDESGMPNNRFLAERTGGTYSTLKVQPAELEDSGVYFCASSQTPQGKGTDTQYFGPGTRLTVL.

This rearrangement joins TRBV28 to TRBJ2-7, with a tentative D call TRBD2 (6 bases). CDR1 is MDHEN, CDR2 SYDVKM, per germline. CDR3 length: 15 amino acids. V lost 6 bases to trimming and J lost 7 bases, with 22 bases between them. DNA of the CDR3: TGTGCCAGCAGCATGGAGCGGGCTTTACTTCGAGAGCAGTACTTC. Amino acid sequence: CASSMERALLREQYF.

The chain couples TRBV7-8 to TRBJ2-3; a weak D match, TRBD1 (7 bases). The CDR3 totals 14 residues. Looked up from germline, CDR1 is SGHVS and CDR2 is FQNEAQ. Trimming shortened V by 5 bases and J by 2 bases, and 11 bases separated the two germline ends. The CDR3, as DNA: TGTGCCAGCAGCGCCAGGGGGGACACAGATACGCAGTATTTT. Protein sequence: CASSARGDTDTQYF.

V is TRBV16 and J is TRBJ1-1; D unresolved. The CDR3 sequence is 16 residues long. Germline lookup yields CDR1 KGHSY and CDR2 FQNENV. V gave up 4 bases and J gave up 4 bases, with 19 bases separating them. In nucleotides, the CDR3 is TGTGCCAGCAGCCGCGTTTCGGGGTCGGTGGGCACTGAAGCTTTCTTT. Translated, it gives CASSRVSGSVGTEAFF.

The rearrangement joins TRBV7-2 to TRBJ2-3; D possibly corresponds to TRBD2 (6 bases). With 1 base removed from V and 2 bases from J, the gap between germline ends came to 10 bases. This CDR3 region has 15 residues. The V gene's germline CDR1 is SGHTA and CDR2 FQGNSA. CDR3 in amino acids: CASSLGGLLTDTQYF. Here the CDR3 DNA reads TGTGCCAGCAGCTTAGGGGGACTCCTCACAGATACGCAGTATTTT. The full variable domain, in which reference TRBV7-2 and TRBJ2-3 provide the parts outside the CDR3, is GAGVSQSPSNKVTEKGKDVELRCDPISGHTALYWYRQSLGQGLEFLIYFQGNSAPDKSGLPSDRFSAERTGGSVSTLTIQRTQQEDSAVYLCASSLGGLLTDTQYFGPGTRLTVL.

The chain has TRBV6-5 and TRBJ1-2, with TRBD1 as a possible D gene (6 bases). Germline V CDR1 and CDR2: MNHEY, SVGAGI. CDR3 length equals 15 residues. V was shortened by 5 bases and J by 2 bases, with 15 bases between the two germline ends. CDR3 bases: TGTGCCAGCAGTACCCGGCTCGGACAGAACTATGGCTACACCTTC. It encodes CASSTRLGQNYGYTF.

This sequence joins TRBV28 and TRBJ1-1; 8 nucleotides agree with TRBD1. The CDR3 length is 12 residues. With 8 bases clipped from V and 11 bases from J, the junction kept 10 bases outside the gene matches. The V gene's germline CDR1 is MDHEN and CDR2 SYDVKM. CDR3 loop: CASWTGRLMAFF. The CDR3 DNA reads TGTGCCAGCTGGACAGGGAGATTAATGGCTTTCTTT.

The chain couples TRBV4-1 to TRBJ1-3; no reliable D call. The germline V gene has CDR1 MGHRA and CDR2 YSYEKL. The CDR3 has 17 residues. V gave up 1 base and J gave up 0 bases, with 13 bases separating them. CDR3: CASSQGYTVFSGNTIYF. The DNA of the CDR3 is TGCGCCAGCAGCCAAGGTTACACAGTCTTCTCTGGAAACACCATATATTTT.

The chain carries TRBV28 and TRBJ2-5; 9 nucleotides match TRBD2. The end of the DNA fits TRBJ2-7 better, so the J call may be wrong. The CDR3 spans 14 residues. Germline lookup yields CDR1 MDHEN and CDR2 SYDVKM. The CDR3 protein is CASSFLSGGYEQYF. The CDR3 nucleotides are TGTGCCAGCAGTTTCCTTAGCGGGGGTTACGAGCAGTACTTC.